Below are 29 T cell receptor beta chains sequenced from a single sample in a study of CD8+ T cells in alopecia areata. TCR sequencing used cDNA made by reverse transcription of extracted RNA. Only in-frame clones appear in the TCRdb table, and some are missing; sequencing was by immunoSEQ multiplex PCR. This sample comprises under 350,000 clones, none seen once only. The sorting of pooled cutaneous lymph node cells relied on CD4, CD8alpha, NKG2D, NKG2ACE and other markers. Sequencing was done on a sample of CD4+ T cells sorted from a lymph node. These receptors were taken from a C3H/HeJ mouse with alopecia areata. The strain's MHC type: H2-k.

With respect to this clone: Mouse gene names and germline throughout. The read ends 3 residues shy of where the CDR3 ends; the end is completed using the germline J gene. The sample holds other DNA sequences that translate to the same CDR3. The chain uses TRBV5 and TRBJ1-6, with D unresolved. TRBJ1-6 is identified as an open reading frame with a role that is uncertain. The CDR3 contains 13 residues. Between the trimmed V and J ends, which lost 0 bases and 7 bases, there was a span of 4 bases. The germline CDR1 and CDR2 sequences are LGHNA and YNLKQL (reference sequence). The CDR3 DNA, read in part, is TGTGCCAGCAGCCAAGAGGGGAATTCGCCC. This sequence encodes CASSQEGNSP. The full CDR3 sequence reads CASSQEGNSPLYF.

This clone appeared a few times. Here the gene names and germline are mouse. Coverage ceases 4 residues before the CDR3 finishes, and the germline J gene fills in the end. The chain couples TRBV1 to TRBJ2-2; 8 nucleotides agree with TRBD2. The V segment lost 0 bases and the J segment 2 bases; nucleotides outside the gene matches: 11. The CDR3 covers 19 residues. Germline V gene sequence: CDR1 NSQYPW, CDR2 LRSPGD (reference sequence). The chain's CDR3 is CTCSAEGWGATSNTGQLYF. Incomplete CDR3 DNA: TGCACCTGCAGTGCAGAAGGCTGGGGGGCGACCTCGAACACCGGG. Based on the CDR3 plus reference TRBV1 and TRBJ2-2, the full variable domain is VTLLEQNPRWRLVPRGQAVNLRCILKNSQYPWMSWYQQDLQKQLQWLFTLRSPGDKEVKSLPGADYLATRVTDTELRLQVANMSQGRTLYCTCSAEGWGATSNTGQLYFGEGSKLTVL.

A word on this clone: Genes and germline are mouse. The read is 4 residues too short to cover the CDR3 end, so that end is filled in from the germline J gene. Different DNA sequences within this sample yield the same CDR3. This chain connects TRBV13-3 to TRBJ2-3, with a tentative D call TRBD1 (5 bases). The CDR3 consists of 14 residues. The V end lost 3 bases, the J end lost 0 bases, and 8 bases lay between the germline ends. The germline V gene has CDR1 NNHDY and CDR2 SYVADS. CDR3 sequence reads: CASSGQISAETLYF. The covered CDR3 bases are TGTGCCAGCAGTGGACAGATTAGTGCAGAA.

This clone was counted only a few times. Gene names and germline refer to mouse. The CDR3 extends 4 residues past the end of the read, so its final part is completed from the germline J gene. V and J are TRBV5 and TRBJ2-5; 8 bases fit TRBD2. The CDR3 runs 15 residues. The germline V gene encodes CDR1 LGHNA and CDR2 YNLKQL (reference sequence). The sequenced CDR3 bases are TGTGCCAGCAGCCAAGTTCTGGGGGGAGGAGAC. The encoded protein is CASSQVLGGGD. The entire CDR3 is CASSQVLGGGDTQYF.

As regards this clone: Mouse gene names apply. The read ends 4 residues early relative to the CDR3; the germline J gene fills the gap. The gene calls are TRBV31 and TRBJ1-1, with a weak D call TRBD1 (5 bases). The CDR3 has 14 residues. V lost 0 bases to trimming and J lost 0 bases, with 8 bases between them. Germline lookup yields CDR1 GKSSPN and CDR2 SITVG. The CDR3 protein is CAWSLMGQNTEVFF. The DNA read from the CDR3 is TGTGCCTGGAGTCTAATGGGACAGAACACA.

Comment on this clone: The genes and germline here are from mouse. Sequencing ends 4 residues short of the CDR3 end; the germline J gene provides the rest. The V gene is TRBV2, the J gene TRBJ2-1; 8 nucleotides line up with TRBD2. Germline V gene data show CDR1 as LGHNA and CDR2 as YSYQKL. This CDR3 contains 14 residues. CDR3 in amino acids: CASSQAGGRAEQFF. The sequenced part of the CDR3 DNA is TGTGCCAGCAGCCAAGCTGGGGGGAGAGCT.

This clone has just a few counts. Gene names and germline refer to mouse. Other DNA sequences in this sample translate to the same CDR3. CDR3 amino acids: CASSQALGGSAETLYF. CDR3 bases read: TGTGCCAGCAGCCAAGCACTGGGGGGGAGTGCAGAA. V usage is TRBV5 and J usage is TRBJ2-3; 10 nucleotides line up with TRBD2. The CDR3 end lies 4 residues beyond the end of the read and is filled in from the germline J gene. V was clipped by 1 base and J by 0 bases; unmatched bases: 1. The CDR3 runs to 16 residues. Germline CDR1 is LGHNA and CDR2 is YNLKQL (reference sequence).

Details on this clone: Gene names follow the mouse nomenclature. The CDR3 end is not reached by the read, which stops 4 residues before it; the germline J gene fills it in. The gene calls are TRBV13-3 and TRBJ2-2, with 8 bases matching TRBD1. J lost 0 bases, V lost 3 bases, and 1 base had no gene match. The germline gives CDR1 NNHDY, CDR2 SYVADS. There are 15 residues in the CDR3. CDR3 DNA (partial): TGTGCCAGCAGTGGGGACAGGACAAACACCGGG. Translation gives CASSGDRTNTG. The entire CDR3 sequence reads CASSGDRTNTGQLYF.

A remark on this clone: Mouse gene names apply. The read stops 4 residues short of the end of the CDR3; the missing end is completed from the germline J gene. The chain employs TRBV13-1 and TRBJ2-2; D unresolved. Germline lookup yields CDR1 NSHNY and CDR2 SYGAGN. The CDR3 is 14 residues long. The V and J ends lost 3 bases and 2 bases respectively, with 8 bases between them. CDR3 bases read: TGTGCCAGCAGTGCAGCAGTCAACACCGGG. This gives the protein CASSAAVNTG. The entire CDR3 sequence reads CASSAAVNTGQLYF.

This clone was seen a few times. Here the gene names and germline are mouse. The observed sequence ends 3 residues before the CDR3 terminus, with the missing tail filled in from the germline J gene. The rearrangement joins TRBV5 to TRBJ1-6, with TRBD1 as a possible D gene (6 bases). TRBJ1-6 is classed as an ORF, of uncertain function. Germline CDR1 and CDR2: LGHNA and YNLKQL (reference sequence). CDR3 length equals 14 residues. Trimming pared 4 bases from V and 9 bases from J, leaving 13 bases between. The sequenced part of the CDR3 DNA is TGTGCCAGCAGCCCCTGGGACAAACCTTCGCCC. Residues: CASSPWDKPSP. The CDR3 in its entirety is CASSPWDKPSPLYF.

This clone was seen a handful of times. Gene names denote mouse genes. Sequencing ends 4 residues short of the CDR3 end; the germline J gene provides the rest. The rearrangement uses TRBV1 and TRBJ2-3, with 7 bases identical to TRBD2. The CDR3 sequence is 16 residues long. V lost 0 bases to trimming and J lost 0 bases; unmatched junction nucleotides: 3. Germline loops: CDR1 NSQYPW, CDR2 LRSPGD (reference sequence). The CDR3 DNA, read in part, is TGCACCTGCAGTGCAGATCTGGGGGTTAGTGCAGAA. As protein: CTCSADLGVSAE. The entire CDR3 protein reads CTCSADLGVSAETLYF.

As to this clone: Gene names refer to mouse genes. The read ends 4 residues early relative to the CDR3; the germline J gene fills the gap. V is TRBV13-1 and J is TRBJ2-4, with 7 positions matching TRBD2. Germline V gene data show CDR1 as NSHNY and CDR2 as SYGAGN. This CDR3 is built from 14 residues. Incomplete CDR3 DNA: TGTGCCAGCAGTGCGGACTGGTCGGTTAAC. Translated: CASSADWSVN. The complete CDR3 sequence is CASSADWSVNTLYF.

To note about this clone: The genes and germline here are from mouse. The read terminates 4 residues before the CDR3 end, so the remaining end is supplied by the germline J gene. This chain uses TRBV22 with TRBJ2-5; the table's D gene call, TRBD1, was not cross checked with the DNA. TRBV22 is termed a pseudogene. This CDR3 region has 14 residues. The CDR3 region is CASRLDRGQDTQYF. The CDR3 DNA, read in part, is TGTGCCAGCAGACTGGACAGGGGACAAGAC.

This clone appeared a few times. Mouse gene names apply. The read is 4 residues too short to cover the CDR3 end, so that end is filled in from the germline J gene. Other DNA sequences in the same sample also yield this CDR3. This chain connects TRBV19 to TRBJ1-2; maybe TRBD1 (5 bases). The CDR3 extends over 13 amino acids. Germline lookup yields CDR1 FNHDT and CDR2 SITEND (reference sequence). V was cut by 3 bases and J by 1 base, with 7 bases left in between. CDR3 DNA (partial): TGTGCCAGCAGTACCGGACAAAACTCC. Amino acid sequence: CASSTGQNS. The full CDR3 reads CASSTGQNSDYTF.

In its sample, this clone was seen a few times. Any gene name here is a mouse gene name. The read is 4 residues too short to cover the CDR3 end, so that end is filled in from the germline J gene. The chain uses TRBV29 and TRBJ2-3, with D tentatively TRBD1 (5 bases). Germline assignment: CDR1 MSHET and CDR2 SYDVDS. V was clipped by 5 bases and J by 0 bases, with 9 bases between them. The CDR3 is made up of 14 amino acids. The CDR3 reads CASSLRVSAETLYF. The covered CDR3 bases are TGTGCTAGCAGTCTCAGGGTTAGTGCAGAA.

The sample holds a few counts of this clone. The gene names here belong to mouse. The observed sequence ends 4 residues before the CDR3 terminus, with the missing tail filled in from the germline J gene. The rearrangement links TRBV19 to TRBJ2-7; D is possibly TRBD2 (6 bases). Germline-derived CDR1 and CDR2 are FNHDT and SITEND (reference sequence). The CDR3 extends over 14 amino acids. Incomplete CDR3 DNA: TGTGCCAGCAGTATTCGGGGGGAGATTGAT. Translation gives CASSIRGEID. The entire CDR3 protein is CASSIRGEIDEQYF. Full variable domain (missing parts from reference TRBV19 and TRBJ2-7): GGIITQTPKFLIGQEGQKLTLKCQQNFNHDTMYWYRQDSGKGLRLIYYSITENDLQKGDLSEGYDASREKKSSFSLTVTSAQKNEMAVFLCASSIRGEIDEQYFGPGTRLTVL.

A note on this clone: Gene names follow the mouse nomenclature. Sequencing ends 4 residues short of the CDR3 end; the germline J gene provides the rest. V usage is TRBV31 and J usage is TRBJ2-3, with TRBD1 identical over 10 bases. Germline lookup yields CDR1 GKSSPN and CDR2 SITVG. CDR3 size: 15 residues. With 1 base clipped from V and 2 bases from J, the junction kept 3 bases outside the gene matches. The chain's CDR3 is CAWSRGTGDAETLYF. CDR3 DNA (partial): TGTGCCTGGAGTCGTGGGACAGGGGATGCAGAA.

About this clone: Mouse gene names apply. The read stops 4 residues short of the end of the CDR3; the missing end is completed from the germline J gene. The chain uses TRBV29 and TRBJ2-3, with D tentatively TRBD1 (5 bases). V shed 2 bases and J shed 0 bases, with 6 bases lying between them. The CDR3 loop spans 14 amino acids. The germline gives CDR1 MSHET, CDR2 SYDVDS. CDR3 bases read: TGTGCTAGCAGTTTACGGACAAGTGCAGAA. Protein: CASSLRTSAE. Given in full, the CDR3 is CASSLRTSAETLYF. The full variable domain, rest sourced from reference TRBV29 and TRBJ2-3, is DMKVTQMPRYLIKRMGENVLLECGQDMSHETMYWYRQDPGLGLQLIYISYDVDSNSEGDIPKGYRVSRKKREHFSLILDSAKTNQTSVYFCASSLRTSAETLYFGSGTRLTVL.

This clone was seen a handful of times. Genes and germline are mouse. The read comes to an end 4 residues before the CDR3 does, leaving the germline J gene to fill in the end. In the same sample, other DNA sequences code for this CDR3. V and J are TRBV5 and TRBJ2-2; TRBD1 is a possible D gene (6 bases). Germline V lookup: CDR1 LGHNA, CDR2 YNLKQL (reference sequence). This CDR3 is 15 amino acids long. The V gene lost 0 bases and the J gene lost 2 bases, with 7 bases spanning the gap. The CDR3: CASSQDTGNTGQLYF. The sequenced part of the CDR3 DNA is TGTGCCAGCAGCCAAGATACAGGGAACACCGGG.

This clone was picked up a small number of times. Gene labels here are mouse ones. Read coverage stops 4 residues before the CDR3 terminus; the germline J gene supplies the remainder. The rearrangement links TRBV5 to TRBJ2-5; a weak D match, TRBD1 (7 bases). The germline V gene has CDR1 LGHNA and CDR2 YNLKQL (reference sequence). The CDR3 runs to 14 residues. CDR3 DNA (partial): TGTGCCAGCAGCCAAGGAGGGGGCTTAGAC. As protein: CASSQGGGLD. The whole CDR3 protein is CASSQGGGLDTQYF.

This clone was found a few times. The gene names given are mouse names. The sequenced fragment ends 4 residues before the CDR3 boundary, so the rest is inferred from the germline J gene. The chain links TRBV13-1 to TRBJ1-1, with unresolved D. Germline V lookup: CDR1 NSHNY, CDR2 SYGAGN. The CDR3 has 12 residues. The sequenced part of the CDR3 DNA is TGTGCCAGCAGTGATGACAGCCCA. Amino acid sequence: CASSDDSP. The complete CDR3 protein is CASSDDSPEVFF.

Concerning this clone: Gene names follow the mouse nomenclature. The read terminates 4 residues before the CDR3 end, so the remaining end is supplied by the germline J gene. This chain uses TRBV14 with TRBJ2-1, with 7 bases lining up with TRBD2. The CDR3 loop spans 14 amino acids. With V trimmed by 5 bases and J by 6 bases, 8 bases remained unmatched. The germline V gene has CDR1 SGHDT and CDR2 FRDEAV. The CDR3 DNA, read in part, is TGTGCCAGCAGCATCAACTGGGGATTTGCT. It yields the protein CASSINWGFA. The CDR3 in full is CASSINWGFAEQFF.

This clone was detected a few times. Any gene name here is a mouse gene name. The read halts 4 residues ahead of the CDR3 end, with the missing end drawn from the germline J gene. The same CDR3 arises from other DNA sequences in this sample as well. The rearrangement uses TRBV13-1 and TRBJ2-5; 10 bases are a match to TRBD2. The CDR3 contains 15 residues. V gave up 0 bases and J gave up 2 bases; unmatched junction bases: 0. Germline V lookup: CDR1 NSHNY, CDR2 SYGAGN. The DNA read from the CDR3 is TGTGCCAGCAGTGATGCTGGGGGGGCCCAAGAC. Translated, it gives CASSDAGGAQD. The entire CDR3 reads CASSDAGGAQDTQYF.

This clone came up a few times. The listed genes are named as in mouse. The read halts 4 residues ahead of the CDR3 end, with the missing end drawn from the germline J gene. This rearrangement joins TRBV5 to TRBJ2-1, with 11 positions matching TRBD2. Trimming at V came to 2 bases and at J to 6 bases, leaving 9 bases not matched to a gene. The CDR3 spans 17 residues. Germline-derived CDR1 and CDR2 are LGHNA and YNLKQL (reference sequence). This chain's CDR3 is CASSQPGLGEWGAEQFF. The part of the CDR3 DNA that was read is TGTGCCAGCAGCCAACCGGGACTGGGGGAATGGGGTGCT.

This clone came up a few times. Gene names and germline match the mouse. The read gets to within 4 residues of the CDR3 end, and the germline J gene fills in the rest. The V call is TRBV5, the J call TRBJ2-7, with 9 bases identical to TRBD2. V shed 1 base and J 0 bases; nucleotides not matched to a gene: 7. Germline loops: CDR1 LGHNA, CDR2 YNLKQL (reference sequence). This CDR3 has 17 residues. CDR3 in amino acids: CASSQGLGVRSSYEQYF. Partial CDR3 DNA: TGTGCCAGCAGCCAAGGACTGGGGGTGAGGAGCTCCTAT.

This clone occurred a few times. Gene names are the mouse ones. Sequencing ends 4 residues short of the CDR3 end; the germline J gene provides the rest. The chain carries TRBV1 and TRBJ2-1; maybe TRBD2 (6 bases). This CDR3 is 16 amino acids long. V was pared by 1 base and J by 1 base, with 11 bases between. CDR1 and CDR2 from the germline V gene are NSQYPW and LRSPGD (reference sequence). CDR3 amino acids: CTCSAGELGNYAEQFF. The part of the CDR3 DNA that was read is TGCACCTGCAGTGCAGGGGAGCTGGGGAACTATGCT.

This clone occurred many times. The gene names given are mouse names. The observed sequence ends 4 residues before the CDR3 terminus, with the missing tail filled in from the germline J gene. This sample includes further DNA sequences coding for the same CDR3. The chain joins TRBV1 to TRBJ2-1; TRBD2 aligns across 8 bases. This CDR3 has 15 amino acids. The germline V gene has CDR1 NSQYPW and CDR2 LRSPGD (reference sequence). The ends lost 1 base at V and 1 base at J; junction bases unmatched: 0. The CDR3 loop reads CTCSAGLGNYAEQFF. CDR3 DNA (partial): TGCACCTGCAGTGCAGGACTGGGGAACTATGCT.

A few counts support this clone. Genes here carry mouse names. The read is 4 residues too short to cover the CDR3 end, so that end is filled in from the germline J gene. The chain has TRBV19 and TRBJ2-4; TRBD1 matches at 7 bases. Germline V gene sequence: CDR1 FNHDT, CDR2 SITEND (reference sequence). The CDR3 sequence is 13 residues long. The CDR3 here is CASSLDRDNTLYF. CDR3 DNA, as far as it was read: TGTGCCAGCAGTCTCGACAGGGATAAC.

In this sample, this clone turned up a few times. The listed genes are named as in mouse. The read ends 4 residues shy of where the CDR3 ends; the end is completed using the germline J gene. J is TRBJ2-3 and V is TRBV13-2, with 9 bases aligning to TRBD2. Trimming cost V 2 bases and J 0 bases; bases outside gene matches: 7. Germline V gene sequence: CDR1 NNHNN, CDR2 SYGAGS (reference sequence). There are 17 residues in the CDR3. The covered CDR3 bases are TGTGCCAGCGGTGAGGCTCGACTGGGGGCTAGTGCAGAA. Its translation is CASGEARLGASAE. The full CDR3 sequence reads CASGEARLGASAETLYF.